Below, 2 T cell receptor beta chains from the same sample are listed, as sequenced in a study of blood T cell repertoires in COVID-19. Data came from immunoSEQ multiplex PCR; TCRdb stores just in-frame clones and leaves some out. The sample records fewer than 400,000 clones, around 84% being singletons. The specimen sequenced was peripheral blood. These receptor sequences come from a woman aged 18-35 years with acute or convalescent COVID-19.

This chain uses TRBV12-5 with TRBJ2-3, with TRBD1 matching over 9 bases. The CDR3 has 16 residues. Germline V lookup: CDR1 LGHNT, CDR2 FRNRAP. Germline trimming cut 3 bases from V and 3 bases from J; bases unmatched to any gene: 7. The CDR3 is CASGFRLGTGTDTQYF. DNA of the CDR3: TGTGCTAGTGGTTTCAGGTTAGGGACAGGGACAGATACGCAGTATTTT.

The chain links TRBV28 to TRBJ1-5; D possibly corresponds to TRBD1 (6 bases). The V end lost 7 bases, the J end lost 4 bases, and 11 bases lay between the germline ends. This CDR3 comprises 13 residues. The germline V gene has CDR1 MDHEN and CDR2 SYDVKM. The CDR3 is CASKWTVNQPQHF. As DNA, the CDR3 is TGTGCCAGCAAATGGACAGTTAATCAGCCCCAGCATTTT.